Sequencing of this T cell receptor (beta chain) was carried out in a study of cytomegalovirus exposure and HLA in healthy donors. V dropped 1 base and J dropped 3; count of bases not matched to a gene: 6. Germline-derived CDR1 and CDR2 are LNHNV and YYDKDF (reference sequence). The length of the CDR3 is 16 residues. About this clone: Its target is unknown.

Study-wide results and limits: Rarity held for most TCR sequences, but there were some public TCRs that occurred in many donors. A classifier reportedly called cytomegalovirus status with high sensitivity and specificity. Cytomegalovirus association was listed for 164 TCR beta chains.

Clones were sequenced by immunoSEQ multiplex PCR, and TCRdb holds only the in-frame ones, with some missing. The sample shows around 300,000 clones, about 86% of them seen only once. The source is a woman aged 18-29 years in good health and CMV-seronegative. Sequencing was done on a sample of PBMCs. The chain joins TRBV15 to TRBJ2-7; 10 bases are a match to TRBD2. The CDR3 DNA sequence: TGTGCCACCAGCAGAGGTTCACTAGCGGGGCTCTACGAGCAGTACTTC. Its protein is CATSRGSLAGLYEQYF.